The rows below give T cell receptor beta chains drawn from one sample of a study of T cells in Graves' hyperthyroidism and ophthalmopathy. TCRdb called the multiplex PCR reads again in MiXCR, with one record for every CDR3 protein. The sample consists of around 690,000 distinct CDR3 sequences, roughly 17% of them appearing once. The sequenced sample was blood. Receptor source: a man aged 45-60 years with Graves' hyperthyroidism. Both conserved end residues are part of each CDR3. A D gene is named only where the DNA matches it firmly. Clone size, where shown, is once, few, many, or a class for clones that have expanded.

few	NA	TRBV7-2	TRBJ2-7	TGTGCCAGCAGCTTAGTAGGACCTGGGGTCGAGCAGTACTTC	CASSLVGPGVEQYF
many	NA	TRBV28	TRBJ1-6	TGTGCCAGCAGCAAGAATAATTCACCCCTCCACTTT	CASSKNNSPLHF
many	TRBD2	TRBV6-1	TRBJ2-1	TGTGCCAGCAGTATCGCCGGGACTAGCGGGTACAATGAGCAGTTCTTC	CASSIAGTSGYNEQFF
many	NA	TRBV6-6	TRBJ2-1	TGTGCCAGCAGTTACTCGGAGAGCTGGACCACAAGCTCCTACAATGAGCAGTTCTTC	CASSYSESWTTSSYNEQFF
NA	NA	TRBV29-1	TRBJ2-3	TGCAGCGCTCGGAGGGAGGGCACAGATACGCAGTATTTT	CSARREGTDTQYF
NA	NA	TRBV27	TRBJ2-2	TGTGCCAGCGAGTCCCGTGGCAGGCTTGGAACCGGGGAGCTGTTTTTT	CASESRGRLGTGELFF
many	NA	TRBV30	TRBJ2-1	TGTGCCTGGAGTGTACCTCGTCAGGGCCTAAACAATGAGCAGTTCTTC	CAWSVPRQGLNNEQFF
many	NA	TRBV2	TRBJ2-2	TGTGCCAGCAGTGAGGGCAGTTTCACCGGGGAGCTGTTTTTT	CASSEGSFTGELFF
NA	NA	TRBV14	TRBJ2-7	TGTGCCAGCAGCCAGGAGGGCCGACAGCTTCCCACAACCTACGAGCAGTACTTC	CASSQEGRQLPTTYEQYF
few	NA	TRBV7-4	TRBJ2-3	TGTGCCAGCACTATTAGCGATACAACCAGAGGTACGCAGTATTTT	CASTISDTTRGTQYF
many	TRBD2	TRBV7-2	TRBJ2-1	TGTGCCAGCATAGAGGGGACTAGCGGGTACAATGAGCAGTTCTTC	CASIEGTSGYNEQFF
many	NA	TRBV28	TRBJ2-1	TGTGCCAGCAGTTTTGGGGGGCTGTTCTACAATGAGCAGTTCTTC	CASSFGGLFYNEQFF
few	NA	TRBV24-1	TRBJ1-5	TGTGCCACCAGTGATTCTCGGGGAACTAACCAGCCCCAGCATTTT	CATSDSRGTNQPQHF
NA	TRBD1	TRBV6-1	TRBJ1-5	TGTGCCAGCAGTCCAGGGGGCATCTATAGCAATCAGCCCCAGCATTTT	CASSPGGIYSNQPQHF
few	TRBD1	TRBV20-1	TRBJ2-7	TGCAGTGCTAGAGGCGGGACAGGGGGCGTTACATCCTACGAGCAGTACTTC	CSARGGTGGVTSYEQYF
many	TRBD2	TRBV10-3	TRBJ2-1	TGTGCCATCAGTGAGTCCCCGGGACTAGCGGGAGGGCCTTCGAATGAGCAGTTCTTC	CAISESPGLAGGPSNEQFF
many	NA	TRBV14	TRBJ2-7	TGTGCCAGCAGCCAGTCGTGGTACGAGCAGTACTTC	CASSQSWYEQYF
NA	NA	TRBV5-1	TRBJ2-1	TGCGCCAGCAGCTATTTAGCCGATACCTACAATGAGCAGTTCTTC	CASSYLADTYNEQFF
many	NA	TRBV28	TRBJ2-5	TGTGCCAGCAGTTTGGGGGGGGGGGCCCAAGAGACCCAGTACTTC	CASSLGGGAQETQYF
few	TRBD1	TRBV29-1	TRBJ1-2	TGCAGCGTTGAAAGGCAGGGGGGAGGCTATGGCTACACCTTC	CSVERQGGGYGYTF
NA	NA	TRBV7-3	TRBJ1-2	TGTGCCAGCAGCAAAACGAAGGGGGATGGCTACACCTTC	CASSKTKGDGYTF
many	NA	TRBV27	TRBJ2-7	TGTGCCAGCAGTAAAGAGGGGGGCCCCTACGAGCAGTACTTC	CASSKEGGPYEQYF
few	NA	TRBV29-1	TRBJ2-4	TGCAGCGTTGAAGACGAAAACATTCAGTACTTC	CSVEDENIQYF
few	NA	TRBV19	TRBJ2-1	TGTGCCAGTAGTATAGTGACGGGGAGTTACGATGAGCAGTTCTTC	CASSIVTGSYDEQFF
NA	TRBD1	TRBV3-1	TRBJ2-1	TGTGCCAGCAGCCCCCCGGGACAGGGGGCGTTTGAGCAGTTCTTC	CASSPPGQGAFEQFF
NA	NA	TRBV6-4	TRBJ2-2	TGTGCCAGCAGTTTTATGGGCCCTCGGGGCACCGGGGAGCTGTTTTTT	CASSFMGPRGTGELFF
NA	TRBD2	TRBV18	TRBJ2-7	TGTGCCAGCTCTCCGGGGACTAGCGGGAGCTTCAGCGAGCAGTACTTC	CASSPGTSGSFSEQYF
NA	NA	TRBV20-1	TRBJ1-5	TGCAGTGCTAGCTCAGGGGATCGGAGTCAGCCCCAGCATTTT	CSASSGDRSQPQHF
few	TRBD2	TRBV6-1	TRBJ2-1	TGTGCCAGCAGTGCCCGGACGGGGGGCAATGAGCAGTTCTTC	CASSARTGGNEQFF
NA	NA	TRBV5-6	TRBJ2-2	TGTGCCAGCAGCTTTAAACAAAACCGAGAGACCGGGGAGCTGTTTTTT	CASSFKQNRETGELFF
NA	NA	TRBV30	TRBJ2-1	TGTGCCTGGAGGGGGCTGGCGATTGAGCAGTTCTTC	CAWRGLAIEQFF
NA	TRBD2	TRBV6-6	TRBJ2-3	TGTGCCAGCAGTTACTTGACTAGCGGAGGAACCTACACAGATACGCAGTATTTT	CASSYLTSGGTYTDTQYF
few	NA	TRBV18	TRBJ2-5	TGTGCCAGCTCACCACCGATGCGCCAAGAGACCCAGTACTTC	CASSPPMRQETQYF
many	NA	TRBV27	TRBJ2-1	TGTGCCAGCAGTTTATCGTTAACGGCCAATGAGCAGTTCTTC	CASSLSLTANEQFF
many	NA	TRBV19	TRBJ1-1	TGTGCCAGTAGTGAGGCAGTCCTGAACACTGAAGCTTTCTTT	CASSEAVLNTEAFF
NA	TRBD2	TRBV5-1	TRBJ2-2	TGCGCCAGCAGTTGGAGGACTAGCGGGATCTCCGGGGAGCTGTTTTTT	CASSWRTSGISGELFF
NA	TRBD1	TRBV11-3	TRBJ1-3	TGTGCCAGCAGTTTTGGACAGGGATCCTTTTCTGCTGGAAACACCATATATTTT	CASSFGQGSFSAGNTIYF
many	TRBD2	TRBV10-3	TRBJ2-2	TGTGCCACCAGACTCTCTAGCGGGAGGGGGACCGGGGAGCTGTTTTTT	CATRLSSGRGTGELFF
many	NA	TRBV2	TRBJ2-2	TGTGCCAGCAGTAGCCTAGAGGCCGGGGAGCTGTTTTTT	CASSSLEAGELFF
many	NA	TRBV2	TRBJ2-3	TGTGCCAGCAGTATTAAGGGGGCGCAGTATTTT	CASSIKGAQYF